The 21 T cell receptor beta chains below were found in one sample sequenced in a study of post-analysis software for immune sequencing data. Whole-study results and caveats: The study found TRBV5-6, TRBV5-1 and TRBV20-1 among a few TRBV segments more frequent in patients than controls.

The antigens of these receptors remain unknown. Unique molecular identifiers tagged the TCR beta cDNA libraries. TCRdb passed the PCR reads through MiXCR, listing each CDR3 protein once. Of 400,000 to 500,000 distinct CDR3 sequences listed, roughly 40% are singletons. Sequences were obtained from blood. The receptors originated from a girl aged 2 to 10 with multiple sclerosis.

The chain combines TRBV6-5 with TRBJ2-7; 8 nucleotides agree with TRBD1. From germline, CDR1 is MNHEY and CDR2 SVGAGI. The CDR3 runs to 14 residues. With V trimmed by 8 bases and J by 1 base, 7 bases remained unmatched. The chain's CDR3 is CASGGQGISYEQYF. The CDR3 nucleotides are TGTGCCAGCGGAGGACAGGGAATATCCTACGAGCAGTACTTC.

This chain links TRBV2 with TRBJ1-6, with D uncertain. The V end was cut by 6 bases, the J end by 8 bases, with 17 bases between. Germline V gene sequence: CDR1 SNHLY, CDR2 FYNNEI. This CDR3 region has 15 residues. The DNA of the CDR3 is TGTGCCAGCAGGAGAGCAGACACCGCTTATTCACCCCTCCACTTT. It specifies CASRRADTAYSPLHF. The full variable domain, with the rest looked up from reference TRBV2 and TRBJ1-6, is EPEVTQTPSHQVTQMGQEVILRCVPISNHLYFYWYRQILGQKVEFLVSFYNNEISEKSEIFDDQFSVERPDGSNFTLKIRSTKLEDSAMYFCASRRADTAYSPLHFGNGTRLTVT.

The chain carries TRBV12-3 or TRBV12-4 and TRBJ2-5; weak D call: TRBD2 (5 bases). This CDR3 spans 13 amino acids. V lost 2 bases and J 7 bases, leaving 11 bases between the germline ends. In DNA form, the CDR3 reads TGTGCCAGCAGTTTATCTGCGGGTTCGACCCAGTACTTC. Its translation: CASSLSAGSTQYF.

This clonotype was recorded only once. The chain has TRBV20-1 and TRBJ2-7; D is ambiguous. Germline lookup yields CDR1 DFQATT and CDR2 SNEGSKA (reference sequence). The length of the CDR3 is 13 residues. Deletions cut 3 bases from V and 6 bases from J, with 15 bases between. The CDR3, as DNA: TGCAGTGCTAGTGTTCAGCTCTGGTCCGAGCAGTACTTC. Translation: CSASVQLWSEQYF.

This clonotype has ten or more counts. The rearrangement joins TRBV10-2 to TRBJ1-5; D call uncertain. Trimming stripped 3 bases from V and 2 bases from J, with 5 bases between. Germline assignment: CDR1 WSHSY and CDR2 SAAADI. CDR3 length equals 13 residues. This chain's CDR3 is CASSERGNQPQHF. Written as DNA, the CDR3 is TGCGCCAGCAGTGAAAGGGGCAATCAGCCCCAGCATTTT.

V is TRBV20-1 and J is TRBJ2-3; D may be TRBD2 (6 bases). CDR1 and CDR2 from the germline V gene are DFQATT and SNEGSKA (reference sequence). The CDR3 runs to 15 residues. Trimming removed 0 bases at V and 0 bases at J, with 10 bases between. Written as DNA, the CDR3 is TGCAGTGCTAGAGATGCGGGGTCTAGCACAGATACGCAGTATTTT. It codes for CSARDAGSSTDTQYF.

This chain connects TRBV5-1 to TRBJ2-4, with D maybe TRBD2 (6 bases). CDR1 SGHRS and CDR2 YFSETQ come from the germline V gene. Trimming removed 0 bases from V and 0 bases from J, with 10 bases in between. The CDR3 extends over 16 amino acids. CDR3 in amino acids: CASSLGRGIAKNIQYF. As DNA, the CDR3 is TGCGCCAGCAGCTTGGGGCGGGGCATAGCCAAAAACATTCAGTACTTC.

The CDR3 DNA sequence: TGCGCCAGCAGCCAAGAATTTACGGGACAGGGATCATCACCCCTCCACTTT. It encodes CASSQEFTGQGSSPLHF. The rearrangement uses TRBV4-1 and TRBJ1-6, with 9 bases identical to TRBD1. Trimming took 0 bases from V and 10 from J; bases not matched to a gene: 10. From germline, CDR1 is MGHRA and CDR2 YSYEKL. The CDR3 totals 17 residues.

The CDR3 DNA sequence: TGTGCCAGCAGGGTAGCAGGAGTTCATGAGCAGTTCTTC. Translating gives CASRVAGVHEQFF. V gene TRBV28 combines with J gene TRBJ2-1; D unresolved. From germline, CDR1 is MDHEN and CDR2 SYDVKM. The CDR3 is 13 amino acids. Trimming removed 6 bases at V and 8 bases at J, with 14 bases between.

J is TRBJ2-1 and V is TRBV7-6, with 8 bases that match TRBD1. Per germline, CDR1 SGHVS and CDR2 FNYEAQ. This CDR3 has 16 amino acids. Unmatched junction bases numbered 6, after V lost 0 bases and J lost 5 bases. CDR3 in DNA: TGTGCCAGCAGCTTAGCTTCAGGGGGCAGGAACAATGAGCAGTTCTTC. Amino acid sequence: CASSLASGGRNNEQFF.

This clonotype was recorded a few times. V gene TRBV5-1 combines with J gene TRBJ2-5, with 10 bases lining up with TRBD2. This CDR3 comprises 18 residues. V was pared by 0 bases and J by 5 bases, with 13 bases of the junction left unmatched. Germline V gene sequence: CDR1 SGHRS, CDR2 YFSETQ. The CDR3 bases are TGCGCCAGCAGCTTGGTGGGCGGACTAGCGGAATTACGGGAGACCCAGTACTTC. Protein sequence: CASSLVGGLAELRETQYF.

This clonotype has just a few counts. The chain carries TRBV5-1 and TRBJ2-7; 7 nucleotides agree with TRBD2. Germline CDR1 is SGHRS and CDR2 is YFSETQ. Germline trimming cut 4 bases from V and 7 bases from J; bases unmatched to any gene: 14. The CDR3 covers 15 residues. As DNA, the CDR3 is TGCGCCAGCAGCATCTTGGGGGGGGAGTCTGGGGAGCAGTACTTC. Translation: CASSILGGESGEQYF.

This clonotype was picked up a small number of times. The chain links TRBV28 to TRBJ2-5; 8 nucleotides line up with TRBD2. Germline CDR1 MDHEN, CDR2 SYDVKM. This CDR3 spans 16 amino acids. The V and J ends lost 5 bases and 3 bases, in that order; junction bases with no gene match: 11. The CDR3 bases are TGTGCCAGCAGTCACCAGCGGGAGCTTGTAGAAGAGACCCAGTACTTC. Protein: CASSHQRELVEETQYF.

The chain carries TRBV20-1 and TRBJ2-7, with 7 bases fitting TRBD2. The V segment lost 2 bases and the J segment 2 bases; nucleotides outside the gene matches: 3. The V gene's germline CDR1 is DFQATT and CDR2 SNEGSKA (reference sequence). This CDR3 has 13 residues. CDR3 DNA: TGCAGTGCTAGACTAGCGGACACCTACGAGCAGTACTTC. This sequence encodes CSARLADTYEQYF.

The V and J genes are TRBV5-5 and TRBJ1-5; D is undetermined. This CDR3 comprises 13 residues. CDR1 SGHKS and CDR2 YYEKEE come from the germline V gene (reference sequence). V gave up 7 bases and J gave up 0 bases, with 8 bases separating them. The CDR3 sequence is CASQSSSNQPQHF. CDR3 in DNA: TGTGCCAGCCAAAGTTCTAGCAATCAGCCCCAGCATTTT.

The chain has TRBV6-1 and TRBJ2-1, with 7 bases lining up with TRBD2. V trimming: 6 bases; J trimming: 3 bases; junction bases outside the gene matches: 11. The CDR3 has 16 residues. Germline assignment: CDR1 MNHNS and CDR2 SASEGT. CDR3 protein: CASSTSAGAFYNEQFF. Here the CDR3 DNA reads TGTGCCAGCAGCACCTCGGCGGGAGCCTTCTACAATGAGCAGTTCTTC.

This sequence joins TRBV29-1 and TRBJ1-1; D is ambiguous. V lost 0 bases to trimming and J lost 7 bases, with 12 bases between them. The germline gives CDR1 SQVTM, CDR2 ANQGSEA. CDR3 length equals 13 residues. The CDR3 loop reads CSVEDSPVLEAFF. DNA of the CDR3: TGCAGCGTTGAAGATTCGCCAGTACTTGAAGCTTTCTTT.

V gene TRBV7-9 combines with J gene TRBJ2-1; D could derive from TRBD1 or TRBD2 (5 bases each). CDR3 size: 16 residues. CDR1 is SEHNR and CDR2 is FQNEAQ in the germline V gene (reference sequence). Trimming cost V 5 bases and J 12 bases, with 26 bases left between them. CDR3 sequence: CASSDSGTYYNERQFF. The CDR3 DNA sequence: TGTGCCAGCAGCGATTCCGGGACGTATTACAATGAGCGGCAGTTCTTC.

The chain employs TRBV28 and TRBJ2-1, with 8 bases identical to TRBD2. The V gene end was trimmed by 6 bases and the J gene end by 0 bases; junction bases not matched to a gene: 7. Per the germline V gene, CDR1 is MDHEN and CDR2 is SYDVKM. This CDR3 is built from 16 residues. The CDR3 region is CASSPIAGSSYNEQFF. The CDR3 DNA follows: TGTGCCAGCAGCCCCATAGCGGGGAGCTCCTACAATGAGCAGTTCTTC.

The table lists this clonotype with a few counts. The chain links TRBV5-1 to TRBJ2-7; TRBD1 might be the D (6 bases). CDR1 SGHRS and CDR2 YFSETQ come from the germline V gene. V shed 3 bases and J shed 3 bases, with 13 bases lying between them. The length of the CDR3 is 14 residues. The CDR3, as DNA: TGCGCCAGCAGCTCTACCGGGACAAACTACGAGCAGTACTTC. It encodes CASSSTGTNYEQYF.

The gene calls are TRBV7-2 and TRBJ2-3; D is unresolved. This CDR3 has 14 amino acids. Germline CDR1 SGHTA, CDR2 FQGNSA. Between the trimmed V and J ends, which lost 0 bases and 1 base, there was a span of 5 bases. The CDR3 reads CASSLAPGTDTQYF. The CDR3 region has the DNA TGTGCCAGCAGCTTAGCCCCAGGCACAGATACGCAGTATTTT.